This T cell receptor beta chain comes out of a study of CD8 T cells in ankylosing spondylitis. General observations from the study: Some of these motif variants have turned up before, in reports on reactive arthritis synovial fluid and blood. There was a TCR beta motif, made of roughly eight highly homologous variants, that appeared characteristic of ankylosing spondylitis blood. The authors reported significant enrichment of disease-linked clones in matched ankylosing spondylitis synovial fluid.

TCRdb re-derived calls from the 5' RACE reads in MiXCR, one entry per CDR3 protein. This table holds fewer than 250,000 distinct CDR3 sequences, 10% found once. The CDR3 extends over 13 amino acids. Trimming left V 1 base short and J 2 bases short, with 6 bases between. Germline V gene lookup returns CDR1 SQVTM and CDR2 ANQGSEA. This clonotype was found many times. Its antigen remains unidentified. The gene calls are TRBV29-1 and TRBJ2-1; D gene unclear. Sequences were obtained from blood, either unsorted or a sorted T cell fraction (not recorded which). This receptor was obtained from a male donor with ankylosing spondylitis or in good health (not recorded which). Here the CDR3 reads CSVEGSAYNEQFF. The DNA for the CDR3 is TGCAGCGTTGAAGGGTCAGCCTACAATGAGCAGTTCTTC.